Presented here are 11 T cell receptor beta chains from one specimen sequenced in a study of CD8 T cells in Susac syndrome. An input of about 0.5 to 1 ug of RNA was subjected to reverse transcription using random hexamers. Using its own MiXCR run on the immunoSEQ multiplex PCR reads, TCRdb lists one record per CDR3 protein. The sample gives 75,000 to 100,000 distinct CDR3 sequences, 94% of which show up once; roughly 0.88% is in the top ten. Sequencing input: CD8+ T cells from PBMCs. The receptors originated from a human donor with Susac syndrome.

The chain is built from TRBV9 and TRBJ2-1; D is unclear. V shed 0 bases and J shed 8 bases, with 6 bases lying between them. The CDR3 contains 12 residues. Germline V gene lookup returns CDR1 SGDLS and CDR2 YYNGEE. CDR3 coding DNA: TGTGCCAGCAGCGTAGAAGGTTATGAGCAGTTCTTC. Its protein product is CASSVEGYEQFF.

This CDR3 reads CASSHPGNRGNTEAFF. The CDR3 DNA follows: TGTGCCAGCAGCCACCCTGGGAACAGGGGGAACACTGAAGCTTTCTTT. This rearrangement joins TRBV4-2 to TRBJ1-1, with 7 bases identical to TRBD1. V trimming: 3 bases; J trimming: 1 base; junction bases outside the gene matches: 8. CDR1 and CDR2 from the germline V gene are LGHNA and YNFKEQ. CDR3 length: 16 amino acids.

The rearrangement links TRBV29-1 to TRBJ1-5; D possibly corresponds to TRBD1 (6 bases). Trimming removed 3 bases at V and 4 bases at J, with 10 bases between. Per the germline V gene, CDR1 is SQVTM and CDR2 is ANQGSEA. This CDR3 region has 13 residues. The CDR3 nucleotides read TGCAGCGTTGACTTAGGGGGGAATCAGCCCCAGCATTTT. Translated: CSVDLGGNQPQHF.

V and J are TRBV11-2 and TRBJ2-1; 11 bases are a match to TRBD2. After removal of 6 bases from V and 4 bases from J, the junction contained 5 bases not matched to a gene. In germline, CDR1 is SGHAT, CDR2 FQNNGV. The CDR3 loop spans 15 amino acids. CDR3 in DNA: TGTGCCAGCAGGTCGACTAGCGGGATATACAATGAGCAGTTCTTC. Translation gives CASRSTSGIYNEQFF.

The rearrangement uses TRBV4-3 and TRBJ2-1; 8 bases are shared with TRBD1. This CDR3 is built from 16 residues. The germline CDR1 and CDR2 sequences are LGHNA and YSLEER. The V gene end was trimmed by 0 bases and the J gene end by 6 bases; junction bases not matched to a gene: 7. CDR3: CASSQDRQGAPNEQFF. CDR3 sequence (DNA): TGCGCCAGCAGCCAAGATAGGCAGGGGGCGCCCAATGAGCAGTTCTTC.

V gene TRBV11-2 combines with J gene TRBJ2-7; 11 positions match TRBD2. V lost 1 base to trimming and J lost 2 bases; unmatched junction nucleotides: 4. Germline V gives CDR1 SGHAT, CDR2 FQNNGV. CDR3 length: 16 residues. CDR3 in DNA: TGTGCCAGCAGCTTAGTTACTAGCGGGAGCCCCTACGAGCAGTACTTC. It encodes CASSLVTSGSPYEQYF.

The V and J genes are TRBV7-9 and TRBJ2-1; either TRBD1 or TRBD2 may fit D (5 bases each). This CDR3 region has 15 residues. The V end was cut by 5 bases, the J end by 6 bases, with 17 bases between. The V gene's germline CDR1 is SEHNR and CDR2 FQNEAQ (reference sequence). CDR3 nucleotide sequence: TGTGCCAGCAGCCGCGAGTTTGGGGCGGGCAATGAGCAGTTCTTC. Translated, it gives CASSREFGAGNEQFF.

This chain joins TRBV7-8 and TRBJ1-1, with unresolved D. The CDR3 extends over 19 amino acids. The ends were cut back, 2 bases at V and 4 bases at J, with 26 bases in the middle. Germline CDR1 reads SGHVS; CDR2 reads FQNEAQ. For the CDR3, the DNA is TGTGCCAGCAGCTTAATTTCTAGCCCCTCGGAGATTTTTGGCACTGAAGCTTTCTTT. It codes for CASSLISSPSEIFGTEAFF.

The chain has TRBV30 and TRBJ2-3; D gene ambiguous. The V end lost 4 bases, the J end lost 9 bases, and 5 bases lay between the germline ends. The CDR3 has 9 amino acids. Germline V gene lookup returns CDR1 GTSNPN and CDR2 SVGIG (reference sequence). This chain's CDR3 is CAWIGTQYF. In nucleotides, the CDR3 is TGTGCCTGGATAGGAACGCAGTATTTT.

V is TRBV30 and J is TRBJ2-2, with a weak D call TRBD1 (7 bases). The CDR3 is 14 residues long. In germline, CDR1 is GTSNPN, CDR2 SVGIG (reference sequence). The ends were cut back, 7 bases at V and 4 bases at J, with 16 bases in the middle. This CDR3 is CAFPGGGGTGELFF. The CDR3 DNA sequence: TGTGCCTTTCCAGGGGGAGGAGGCACCGGGGAGCTGTTTTTT.

This chain connects TRBV2 to TRBJ1-2, with D perhaps TRBD1 (5 bases). The germline CDR1 and CDR2 sequences are SNHLY and FYNNEI. Trimming removed 7 bases at V and 7 bases at J, with 19 bases between. The CDR3 has 14 residues. CDR3 protein: CASITGTGEIGYTF. In DNA, the CDR3 is TGTGCCAGCATAACCGGGACGGGGGAAATTGGCTACACCTTC. Using reference TRBV2 and TRBJ1-2 for the parts outside the CDR3, the full variable domain is EPEVTQTPSHQVTQMGQEVILRCVPISNHLYFYWYRQILGQKVEFLVSFYNNEISEKSEIFDDQFSVERPDGSNFTLKIRSTKLEDSAMYFCASITGTGEIGYTFGSGTRLTVV.